This TCR beta chain came from a study of identical twins. Study-level points and caveats: One should note that invariant MAIT and iNKT cells could partly confound zero-insertion analyses. Cord blood's abundant beta clonotypes had fewer insertions, unlike memory repertoires. Conclusions leaned on cross-sectional statistical analysis and did not track the same donors over time.

Germline assignment: CDR1 SGHTA and CDR2 FQGNSA. The V and J ends lost 2 bases and 5 bases respectively, with 7 bases between them. The CDR3 is 12 amino acids. TCRdb passed the 5' RACE reads through MiXCR, listing each CDR3 protein once. The sample holds hundreds of thousands of distinct CDR3 sequences, 6% to 6.5% seen once. In its sample, this clonotype was seen many times. The antigen remains unidentified. The clonotype comes from a man aged 18 to 30 in good health. Specimen: naive T cells sorted from blood. V is TRBV7-2 and J is TRBJ2-7, with unresolved D. The CDR3 DNA sequence: TGTGCCAGCAGCTTATCCGGTCACGAGCAGTACGTC. Its translation is CASSLSGHEQYV.